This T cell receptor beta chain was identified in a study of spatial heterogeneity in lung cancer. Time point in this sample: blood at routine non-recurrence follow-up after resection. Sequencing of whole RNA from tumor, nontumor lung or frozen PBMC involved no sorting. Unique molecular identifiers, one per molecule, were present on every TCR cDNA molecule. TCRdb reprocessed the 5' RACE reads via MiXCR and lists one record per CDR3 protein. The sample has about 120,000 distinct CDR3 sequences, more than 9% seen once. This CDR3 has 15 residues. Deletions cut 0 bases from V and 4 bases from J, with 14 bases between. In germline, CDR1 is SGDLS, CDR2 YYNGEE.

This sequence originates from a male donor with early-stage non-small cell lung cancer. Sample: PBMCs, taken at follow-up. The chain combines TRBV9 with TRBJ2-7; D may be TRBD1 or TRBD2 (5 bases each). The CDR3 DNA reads TGTGCCAGCAGCGTAGAGGCAGGGACGGTGTACGAGCAGTACTTC. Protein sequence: CASSVEAGTVYEQYF.